These 19 T cell receptor beta chains were sequenced from one sample in a study of CD8 T cells in ankylosing spondylitis. TCRdb reprocessed the 5' RACE reads with MiXCR, giving one entry per CDR3 protein. Here the sample spans a few hundred thousand distinct CDR3 sequences, 20% to 25% being singletons. Sequenced: blood, either unsorted or a sorted T cell fraction (not recorded which). The receptors originated from a male donor with ankylosing spondylitis or in good health (not recorded which).

This clonotype was seen at least ten times. The chain couples TRBV15 to TRBJ2-5; no clear D. CDR3 length: 13 residues. Trimming removed 0 bases at V and 0 bases at J, with 2 bases between. CDR1 and CDR2 (germline): LNHNV, YYDKDF (reference sequence). CDR3 sequence reads: CATSRDDQETQYF. The CDR3 DNA is TGTGCCACCAGCAGAGATGACCAAGAGACCCAGTACTTC. Supplemented by reference TRBV15 and TRBJ2-5, the full variable domain reads DAMVIQNPRYQVTQFGKPVTLSCSQTLNHNVMYWYQQKSSQAPKLLFHYYDKDFNNEADTPDNFQSRRPNTSFCFLDIRSPGLGDTAMYLCATSRDDQETQYFGPGTRLLVL.

The J gene is TRBJ2-1, the V gene TRBV10-3, with 10 bases identical to TRBD2. With V trimmed by 9 bases and J by 7 bases, 21 bases remained unmatched. The CDR3 runs to 18 residues. Germline CDR1 and CDR2: ENHRY and SYGVKD. The CDR3 sequence is CAMPDGDYTHSGGNEQFF. DNA for the CDR3: TGTGCCATGCCGGACGGGGATTACACACATAGCGGGGGGAATGAGCAGTTCTTC.

This clonotype was observed at least ten times. V is TRBV12-3 or TRBV12-4 and J is TRBJ2-5, with D unclear. The CDR3 sequence is 11 residues long. Deletions cut 3 bases from V and 4 bases from J, with 3 bases between. As DNA, the CDR3 is TGTGCCAGCAGTTTCGCAGAGACCCAGTACTTC. Residues: CASSFAETQYF.

This clonotype was found a few times. This chain connects TRBV7-2 to TRBJ2-1; TRBD1 matches 7 bases. The V gene's germline CDR1 is SGHTA and CDR2 FQGNSA. Trimming took 6 bases from V and 5 from J; bases not matched to a gene: 10. This CDR3 has 15 amino acids. Written as DNA, the CDR3 is TGTGCCAGCAGTTTGACAGGGTGGGCCGACAATGAGCAGTTCTTC. This encodes CASSLTGWADNEQFF.

The V and J genes are TRBV12-3 or TRBV12-4 and TRBJ2-1; TRBD2 matches at 8 bases. With V trimmed by 6 bases and J by 2 bases, 6 bases remained unmatched. This CDR3 region has 15 residues. CDR3 sequence: CASSISGGPYNEQFF. The CDR3 region has the DNA TGTGCCAGCAGCATAAGCGGGGGCCCCTACAATGAGCAGTTCTTC.

This clonotype was recorded a few times. V usage is TRBV29-1 and J usage is TRBJ2-2, with a possible D match to TRBD2 (7 bases). Trimming cost V 6 bases and J 4 bases, with 18 bases left between them. There are 15 residues in the CDR3. Per germline, CDR1 SQVTM and CDR2 ANQGSEA. The CDR3 loop is CSVPGRGLSTGELFF. The CDR3 nucleotides read TGCAGCGTACCGGGGAGGGGGTTATCCACCGGGGAGCTGTTTTTT.

This clonotype was counted ten times or more. One junction end does not reproduce the germline sequence, and a read error may be involved. The rearrangement links TRBV12-3 or TRBV12-4 to TRBJ2-5; D perhaps matches TRBD2 (6 bases). This CDR3 has 13 amino acids. DNA for the CDR3: TGCGCCAGCAGCTTGGGAGGCGGCGAGACCCAGTACTTC. Protein: CASSLGGGETQYF.

This clonotype was detected a few times. V usage is TRBV29-1 and J usage is TRBJ2-3; either TRBD1 or TRBD2 may supply D (5 bases each). With 6 bases removed from V and 2 bases from J, the gap between germline ends came to 18 bases. Germline-derived CDR1 and CDR2 are SQVTM and ANQGSEA. The CDR3 runs to 15 residues. The CDR3 DNA is TGCAGCGTGGTTGGGACCGGGTCATACACAGATACGCAGTATTTT. Translated: CSVVGTGSYTDTQYF.

The V gene is TRBV13, the J gene TRBJ2-3, with D maybe TRBD2 (6 bases). Germline values: CDR1 PRHDT, CDR2 FYEKMQ (reference sequence). This CDR3 region has 14 residues. The germline V and J ends were trimmed by 7 bases and 4 bases, with 15 bases remaining between them. The CDR3 here is CASTPFPGADTQYF. The CDR3 nucleotides read TGTGCCAGCACCCCCTTTCCGGGGGCAGATACGCAGTATTTT. Filled out from reference TRBV13 and TRBJ2-3, the complete variable domain reads AAGVIQSPRHLIKEKRETATLKCYPIPRHDTVYWYQQGPGQDPQFLISFYEKMQSDKGSIPDRFSAQQFSDYHSELNMSSLELGDSALYFCASTPFPGADTQYFGPGTRLTVL.

The chain is built from TRBV12-3 or TRBV12-4 and TRBJ2-3, with 16 bases matching TRBD2. V lost 6 bases to trimming and J lost 4 bases; unmatched junction nucleotides: 4. This CDR3 comprises 16 residues. CDR3 residues: CASRGTSGGAADTQYF. The CDR3 nucleotides read TGTGCCAGCAGGGGGACTAGCGGGGGGGCGGCAGATACGCAGTATTTT.

The chain combines TRBV28 with TRBJ2-1; 10 nucleotides line up with TRBD1. Germline CDR1 MDHEN, CDR2 SYDVKM. With 1 base clipped from V and 7 bases from J, the junction kept 7 bases outside the gene matches. The CDR3 has 16 residues. CDR3 in DNA: TGTGCCAGCAGTTTATTCCTCGGGACAGGGGTTAATGAGCAGTTCTTC. It yields the protein CASSLFLGTGVNEQFF.

This clonotype occurred a few times. The CDR3 nucleotides are TGTGCCAGCAGCGATTGGGACAGGTTACAAGAGACCCAGTACTTC. Its protein product is CASSDWDRLQETQYF. The gene calls are TRBV7-9 and TRBJ2-5; 8 bases fit TRBD1. V gave up 5 bases and J gave up 2 bases; unmatched junction bases: 7. This CDR3 has 15 residues. Germline V gives CDR1 SEHNR, CDR2 FQNEAQ (reference sequence). Based on the CDR3 plus reference TRBV7-9 and TRBJ2-5, the full variable domain is DTGVSQNPRHKITKRGQNVTFRCDPISEHNRLYWYRQTLGQGPEFLTYFQNEAQLEKSRLLSDRFSAERPKGSFSTLEIQRTEQGDSAMYLCASSDWDRLQETQYFGPGTRLLVL.

There are a few counts of this clonotype. The J gene is TRBJ1-1, the V gene TRBV12-3 or TRBV12-4; D uncertain. V lost 3 bases and J lost 6, with 11 bases in between. CDR3 size: 13 residues. CDR3 coding DNA: TGTGCCAGCAGTTTTGGAGGGAGTCCTGAAGCTTTCTTT. This gives the protein CASSFGGSPEAFF.

This clonotype was recorded once. This rearrangement joins TRBV20-1 to TRBJ2-7, with 10 positions matching TRBD1. The J segment lost 6 bases and the V segment lost 6 bases, leaving 8 bases of the junction unmatched. Per germline, CDR1 DFQATT and CDR2 SNEGSKA (reference sequence). This CDR3 has 13 residues. The CDR3 here is CSALGQGDGEQYF. CDR3 DNA sequence: TGCAGTGCCCTAGGACAGGGGGACGGCGAGCAGTACTTC.

This clonotype was counted only a few times. V is TRBV28 and J is TRBJ1-1, with 7 bases identical to TRBD1. V trimming: 2 bases; J trimming: 3 bases; junction bases outside the gene matches: 6. Germline V CDR1 and CDR2: MDHEN, SYDVKM. This CDR3 has 15 residues. CDR3 sequence reads: CASSLSPQGDTEAFF. The CDR3 DNA reads TGTGCCAGCAGTTTAAGCCCCCAGGGGGACACTGAAGCTTTCTTT.

This clonotype has just a few counts. This rearrangement joins TRBV4-1 to TRBJ2-7; 7 nucleotides align to TRBD1. The CDR3 sequence is 14 residues long. CDR1 is MGHRA and CDR2 is YSYEKL in the germline V gene. V dropped 5 bases and J dropped 2; count of bases not matched to a gene: 6. Written as DNA, the CDR3 is TGCGCCAGCAGCATGGGACAGATTACCTACGAGCAGTACTTC. Its translation is CASSMGQITYEQYF.

This clonotype was detected many times. V and J are TRBV12-3 or TRBV12-4 and TRBJ2-3; D is unclear. The CDR3 is 11 amino acids. V shed 5 bases and J shed 2 bases, with 2 bases lying between them. The CDR3 sequence: CASSPTDTQYF. As DNA, the CDR3 is TGTGCCAGCAGTCCCACAGATACGCAGTATTTT.

The chain carries TRBV7-3 and TRBJ2-3, with D possibly called TRBD1 or TRBD2 (5 bases each). The germline V gene has CDR1 SGHTA and CDR2 FQGTGA. The CDR3 has 16 residues. V lost 1 base and J lost 5, with 16 bases in between. The CDR3 is CASSLIGGGEGDTQYF. CDR3 nucleotides: TGTGCCAGCAGCTTAATTGGTGGGGGAGAGGGAGATACGCAGTATTTT. Looking up the rest from reference TRBV7-3 and TRBJ2-3 gives the full variable domain: GAGVSQTPSNKVTEKGKYVELRCDPISGHTALYWYRQSLGQGPEFLIYFQGTGAADDSGLPNDRFFAVRPEGSVSTLKIQRTERGDSAVYLCASSLIGGGEGDTQYFGPGTRLTVL.

The genes are TRBV30 and TRBJ2-1; tentative D call: TRBD2 (5 bases). From germline, CDR1 is GTSNPN and CDR2 SVGIG (reference sequence). V was pared by 5 bases and J by 8 bases, with 10 bases between. There are 11 residues in the CDR3. CDR3 sequence: CAWAEGDEQFF. The CDR3 coding sequence is TGTGCCTGGGCTGAGGGAGATGAGCAGTTCTTC.